What follows are 24 T cell receptor beta chains derived from one specimen sequenced in a study of T cells in Graves' hyperthyroidism and ophthalmopathy. The TCR beta CDR3 regions underwent amplification using RNA transcripts as the source. Researchers ran a first-round RT-PCR on the TCR CDR3 using the HTBI primer set. In TCRdb, the multiplex PCR reads were re-called with MiXCR into one record per CDR3 protein. The table includes a few hundred thousand distinct CDR3 sequences, approximately 15% detected once. Sequencing was performed on blood. The source is an older woman with Graves' ophthalmopathy.

This clonotype occurred a few times. The V and J genes are TRBV10-3 and TRBJ2-3; TRBD1 matches at 8 bases. CDR1 and CDR2 from the germline V gene are ENHRY and SYGVKD. The V gene end was trimmed by 4 bases and the J gene end by 6 bases; junction bases not matched to a gene: 6. The CDR3 loop spans 14 amino acids. CDR3 in DNA: TGTGCCATCAGTGGACAGGGGAGGTTGGATACGCAGTATTTT. Its translation is CAISGQGRLDTQYF.

There are a few counts of this clonotype. The rearrangement joins TRBV29-1 to TRBJ1-2, with 8 bases fitting TRBD1. V gave up 5 bases and J gave up 4 bases; unmatched junction bases: 6. Germline CDR1 and CDR2: SQVTM and ANQGSEA. The CDR3 sequence is 13 residues long. CDR3 sequence reads: CSVLKGTGYGYTF. CDR3 DNA: TGCAGCGTTCTCAAAGGGACAGGCTATGGCTACACCTTC.

This chain joins TRBV11-2 and TRBJ2-3, with TRBD2 matching over 8 bases. CDR3 length: 15 residues. J gave up 1 base and V 6 bases, and 6 bases lay outside the gene matches. Per germline, CDR1 SGHAT and CDR2 FQNNGV. CDR3 sequence reads: CASSPTGGGTDTQYF. In DNA, the CDR3 is TGTGCCAGCAGTCCTACGGGGGGGGGCACAGATACGCAGTATTTT. The full variable domain, its missing parts supplied by reference TRBV11-2 and TRBJ2-3, is EAGVAQSPRYKIIEKRQSVAFWCNPISGHATLYWYQQILGQGPKLLIQFQNNGVVDDSQLPKDRFSAERLKGVDSTLKIQPAKLEDSAVYLCASSPTGGGTDTQYFGPGTRLTVL.

This clonotype was observed a handful of times. The chain couples TRBV7-9 to TRBJ1-1, with D possibly matching TRBD1 (6 bases). The germline V gene encodes CDR1 SEHNR and CDR2 FQNEAQ (reference sequence). The CDR3 totals 17 residues. V lost 3 bases, J lost 4 bases, and 21 bases lay in between. CDR3 amino acids: CASSFIGGTPWGTEAFF. The CDR3 region has the DNA TGTGCCAGCAGCTTCATAGGGGGGACGCCCTGGGGCACTGAAGCTTTCTTT.

This clonotype was detected many times. The chain carries TRBV12-3 or TRBV12-4 and TRBJ2-3, with no clear D. This CDR3 comprises 11 residues. V was clipped by 4 bases and J by 5 bases, with 4 bases between them. The DNA for the CDR3 is TGTGCCAGCAGTTATCTAGATACGCAGTATTTT. It codes for CASSYLDTQYF.

This clonotype was seen ten or more times. This chain connects TRBV11-2 to TRBJ2-7; 9 nucleotides match TRBD1. V gave up 2 bases and J gave up 5 bases; unmatched junction bases: 7. Germline assignment: CDR1 SGHAT and CDR2 FQNNGV. The CDR3 is made up of 15 amino acids. The CDR3 coding sequence is TGTGCCAGCAGCTTATTGGGGGACAGGGCGGACGAGCAGTACTTC. Translation gives CASSLLGDRADEQYF. The full variable domain, completed using reference TRBV11-2 and TRBJ2-7, is EAGVAQSPRYKIIEKRQSVAFWCNPISGHATLYWYQQILGQGPKLLIQFQNNGVVDDSQLPKDRFSAERLKGVDSTLKIQPAKLEDSAVYLCASSLLGDRADEQYFGPGTRLTVT.

The chain carries TRBV7-2 and TRBJ2-1, with 13 bases fitting TRBD2. The CDR3 covers 19 residues. The ends lost 5 bases at V and 4 bases at J; junction bases unmatched: 14. CDR1 and CDR2 from the germline V gene are SGHTA and FQGNSA. This CDR3 is CASSAGRTSGGGVYNEQFF. DNA for the CDR3: TGTGCCAGCAGCGCGGGGAGGACTAGCGGGGGCGGGGTTTACAATGAGCAGTTCTTC.

This clonotype appeared many times. The rearrangement uses TRBV11-2 and TRBJ2-2, with TRBD1 identical over 10 bases. Looked up from germline, CDR1 is SGHAT and CDR2 is FQNNGV. With 5 bases clipped from V and 3 bases from J, the junction kept 3 bases outside the gene matches. The CDR3 sequence is 15 residues long. CDR3 DNA sequence: TGTGCCAGCAGCGACAGGGGGCCCGACACCGGGGAGCTGTTTTTT. Protein product: CASSDRGPDTGELFF. Full variable domain (missing parts from reference TRBV11-2 and TRBJ2-2): EAGVAQSPRYKIIEKRQSVAFWCNPISGHATLYWYQQILGQGPKLLIQFQNNGVVDDSQLPKDRFSAERLKGVDSTLKIQPAKLEDSAVYLCASSDRGPDTGELFFGEGSRLTVL.

This clonotype was seen more than once but under ten times. This chain uses TRBV4-1 with TRBJ2-7; 7 bases map to TRBD2. Trimming took 3 bases from V and 7 from J; bases not matched to a gene: 9. CDR1 and CDR2 (germline): MGHRA, YSYEKL. This CDR3 has 14 residues. The CDR3 here is CASSHPPGGGEQYF. CDR3 DNA sequence: TGCGCCAGCAGCCATCCACCAGGCGGGGGAGAGCAGTACTTC.

In its sample, this clonotype was seen many times. This chain links TRBV6-1 with TRBJ2-5, with TRBD1 matching 9 bases. CDR3 length: 14 amino acids. J was trimmed by 6 bases and V by 6 bases; bases with no gene match: 8. Germline loops: CDR1 MNHNS, CDR2 SASEGT. CDR3 amino acids: CASRADRGIQTQYF. The CDR3 DNA follows: TGTGCCAGCAGGGCAGACAGGGGGATCCAGACCCAGTACTTC.

The sample holds many counts of this clonotype. The chain is built from TRBV12-3 or TRBV12-4 and TRBJ1-2; D is perhaps TRBD1 (5 bases). The CDR3 extends over 15 amino acids. Trimming left V 6 bases short and J 8 bases short, with 22 bases between. CDR3 bases: TGTGCCAGCAGCCCCATCAGGCCCGGAGGGGAAGGCTACACCTTC. This codes for CASSPIRPGGEGYTF.

This clonotype appeared many times. The rearrangement uses TRBV20-1 and TRBJ2-1, with unresolved D. This CDR3 is built from 13 residues. The germline V gene has CDR1 DFQATT and CDR2 SNEGSKA (reference sequence). The V and J ends lost 6 bases and 4 bases respectively, with 13 bases between them. CDR3 nucleotides: TGCAGTGCCTCCCCTCTACCTTACAATGAGCAGTTCTTC. This gives the protein CSASPLPYNEQFF.

Many counts were recorded for this clonotype. This chain joins TRBV28 and TRBJ2-6; D is uncertain. V shed 7 bases and J shed 2 bases, with 9 bases lying between them. Germline-derived CDR1 and CDR2 are MDHEN and SYDVKM. The CDR3 loop spans 14 amino acids. CDR3 loop: CASTSSPGANVLTF. For the CDR3, the DNA is TGTGCCAGCACCAGTTCTCCTGGGGCCAACGTCCTGACTTTC.

This clonotype was picked up many times. The genes are TRBV20-1 and TRBJ2-7; TRBD1 aligns across 7 bases. The V and J ends lost 6 bases and 5 bases, in that order; junction bases with no gene match: 7. CDR3 length: 12 amino acids. From germline, CDR1 is DFQATT and CDR2 SNEGSKA (reference sequence). Here the CDR3 reads CSAKDRFNEQYF. The CDR3 region has the DNA TGCAGTGCAAAGGACAGGTTTAACGAGCAGTACTTC.

This clonotype was seen at least ten times. This chain links TRBV28 with TRBJ2-5; 7 bases match TRBD1. Germline lookup yields CDR1 MDHEN and CDR2 SYDVKM. CDR3 length equals 15 residues. With 8 bases clipped from V and 0 bases from J, the junction kept 9 bases outside the gene matches. CDR3 sequence: CASLPTGEYQETQYF. The DNA for the CDR3 is TGTGCCAGCCTCCCAACAGGGGAGTACCAAGAGACCCAGTACTTC.

V and J are TRBV6-2 or TRBV6-3 and TRBJ2-1; a weak D match, TRBD2 (6 bases). The CDR3 sequence is 13 residues long. Trimming removed 2 bases at V and 9 bases at J, with 11 bases between. Germline values: CDR1 MNHEY, CDR2 SVGEGT. DNA for the CDR3: TGTGCCAGCAGTTACCCAGACGGGGGTGAGCAGTTCTTC. This gives the protein CASSYPDGGEQFF.

This clonotype was counted at least ten times. This sequence joins TRBV20-1 and TRBJ2-3; TRBD2 aligns across 9 bases. After removal of 6 bases from V and 6 bases from J, the junction contained 7 bases not matched to a gene. CDR1 and CDR2 (germline): DFQATT, SNEGSKA (reference sequence). This CDR3 comprises 13 residues. The CDR3 nucleotides read TGCAGTGCAGAGGCTAGCGGGACGGATACGCAGTATTTT. Translated: CSAEASGTDTQYF.

The chain joins TRBV7-3 to TRBJ2-2; TRBD1 is a possible D gene (5 bases). In germline, CDR1 is SGHTA, CDR2 FQGTGA. The V end was cut by 1 base, the J end by 1 base, with 10 bases between. The CDR3 is 16 amino acids. As DNA, the CDR3 is TGTGCCAGCAGCTTAAATGACAGAAGGAACACCGGGGAGCTGTTTTTT. Residues: CASSLNDRRNTGELFF.

In its sample, this clonotype was seen many times. V usage is TRBV12-3 or TRBV12-4 and J usage is TRBJ2-2, with D possibly matching TRBD2 (5 bases). The CDR3 is made up of 15 amino acids. Trimming shortened V by 3 bases and J by 1 base, and 9 bases separated the two germline ends. The CDR3 loop is CASSLRGQNTGELFF. The CDR3 region has the DNA TGTGCCAGCAGTTTGAGAGGGCAGAACACCGGGGAGCTGTTTTTT.

This clonotype was recorded many times. V gene TRBV7-3 combines with J gene TRBJ2-2; TRBD2 aligns across 14 bases. The V and J ends lost 5 bases and 6 bases, in that order; junction bases with no gene match: 2. Germline-derived CDR1 and CDR2 are SGHTA and FQGTGA. CDR3 length equals 15 residues. The CDR3 loop is CASSPGLAGAGELFF. The DNA for the CDR3 is TGTGCCAGCAGCCCGGGACTAGCGGGAGCCGGGGAGCTGTTTTTT.

The chain has TRBV6-5 and TRBJ2-3; D call uncertain. The V gene's germline CDR1 is MNHEY and CDR2 SVGAGI. V lost 2 bases and J 1 base, leaving 7 bases between the germline ends. The CDR3 is made up of 14 amino acids. CDR3 nucleotide sequence: TGTGCCAGCAGTTACAGACGGGGCACAGATACGCAGTATTTT. It specifies CASSYRRGTDTQYF.

The J gene is TRBJ1-5, the V gene TRBV6-1; no reliable D call. The CDR3 runs 16 residues. V lost 2 bases and J lost 6, with 17 bases in between. From germline, CDR1 is MNHNS and CDR2 SASEGT. The CDR3 DNA is TGTGCCAGCAGTGAACAAGGGAGTGGCGGCGGTCAGCCCCAGCATTTT. Protein product: CASSEQGSGGGQPQHF.

This clonotype was seen at least ten times. The gene calls are TRBV7-9 and TRBJ2-3, with 13 nucleotides matching TRBD2. The junction had 7 bases not matched to a gene; V was cut back by 7 bases and J by 0 bases. Germline V gene sequence: CDR1 SEHNR, CDR2 FQNEAQ (reference sequence). The CDR3 length is 17 residues. The DNA of the CDR3 is TGTGCCAGCACCCGACTAGCGGGGGGATCTAGCACAGATACGCAGTATTTT. Translating gives CASTRLAGGSSTDTQYF.

This clonotype was seen at least ten times. The CDR3 DNA reads as TGTGCCAGCAGCCAAGGATTCCAGGGCCCCAATGAGCAGTTCTTC. Translating it yields CASSQGFQGPNEQFF. The gene calls are TRBV3-1 and TRBJ2-1, with a tentative D call TRBD1 (5 bases). CDR3 length equals 15 residues. Trimming took off 1 base at V and 6 bases at J, with 13 bases between the two ends. Germline V gene data show CDR1 as LGHDT and CDR2 as YNNKEL (reference sequence).